The 16 T cell receptor beta chains reported below all come from one sample, sequenced in a study of blood T cell repertoires in COVID-19. The table came from immunoSEQ multiplex PCR; TCRdb's copy has only in-frame clones and leaves some out. Among some 170,000 clones listed, approximately 83% were seen once. Sequencing was done on a sample of peripheral blood. The receptors were gathered from a woman older than 75 with active or convalescent COVID-19.

V usage is TRBV9 and J usage is TRBJ1-4; 7 positions agree with TRBD1. The junction had 10 bases not matched to a gene; V was cut back by 3 bases and J by 8 bases. CDR1 is SGDLS, CDR2 YYNGEE, per germline. This CDR3 comprises 15 residues. This chain's CDR3 is CASSATGALYEKLFF. DNA for the CDR3: TGTGCCAGCAGCGCCACAGGGGCCTTATACGAAAAACTGTTTTTT.

This clone was detected only once. J is TRBJ1-2 and V is TRBV2, with D perhaps TRBD1 (5 bases). This CDR3 contains 14 residues. V was shortened by 8 bases and J by 4 bases, with 17 bases between the two germline ends. Germline V gene data show CDR1 as SNHLY and CDR2 as FYNNEI. CDR3 sequence (DNA): TGTGCCAGCGGGGGGAGGGGTCCCCTCTATGGCTACACCTTC. Translated: CASGGRGPLYGYTF.

The chain has TRBV19 and TRBJ2-3; maybe TRBD1 (6 bases). There are 13 residues in the CDR3. Per the germline V gene, CDR1 is LNHDA and CDR2 is SQIVND (reference sequence). Trimming shortened V by 8 bases and J by 2 bases, and 11 bases separated the two germline ends. CDR3 DNA: TGTGCCAGTGGACAGCATAACACAGATACGCAGTATTTT. Its translation is CASGQHNTDTQYF.

The CDR3 bases are TGTGCTAGTGGGGCCATCAGGGCCCTCAATTTAGAGACCCAGTACTTC. Translating gives CASGAIRALNLETQYF. The V gene is TRBV12-5, the J gene TRBJ2-5; D is perhaps TRBD1 (5 bases). From germline, CDR1 is LGHNT and CDR2 FRNRAP. Trimming removed 6 bases from V and 4 bases from J, with 21 bases in between. The CDR3 contains 16 residues.

The chain employs TRBV7-9 and TRBJ1-2; a possible D gene is TRBD1 (6 bases). The CDR3 has 14 residues. The V gene's germline CDR1 is SEHNR and CDR2 FQNEAQ (reference sequence). With 6 bases removed from V and 3 bases from J, the gap between germline ends came to 14 bases. The CDR3 here is CASSFEGVDYGYTF. The CDR3 bases are TGTGCCAGCAGTTTCGAGGGGGTGGACTATGGCTACACCTTC.

This clone was picked up a small number of times. The rearrangement joins TRBV6-2 or TRBV6-3 to TRBJ1-1; 7 nucleotides line up with TRBD1. This CDR3 region has 13 residues. V lost 0 bases to trimming and J lost 10 bases; unmatched junction nucleotides: 5. Germline lookup yields CDR1 MNHEY and CDR2 SVGEGT. The chain's CDR3 is CASSYSPTGIAFF. CDR3 coding DNA: TGTGCCAGCAGTTACTCCCCGACAGGGATAGCTTTCTTT.

This clone was seen a single time. The V gene is TRBV6-5, the J gene TRBJ1-2; TRBD1 matches 8 bases. With 2 bases clipped from V and 4 bases from J, the junction kept 3 bases outside the gene matches. The CDR3 has 14 residues. Germline V lookup: CDR1 MNHEY, CDR2 SVGAGI. CDR3 loop: CASSYADRAYGYTF. CDR3 DNA: TGTGCCAGCAGTTACGCGGACAGGGCCTATGGCTACACCTTC.

The chain uses TRBV6-6 and TRBJ2-1, with 10 bases lining up with TRBD2. Trimming took 0 bases from V and 10 from J; bases not matched to a gene: 6. Germline lookup yields CDR1 MNHNY and CDR2 SVGAGI (reference sequence). This CDR3 is built from 15 residues. CDR3 DNA: TGTGCCAGCAGTTACTCTGTAACTAGCGGGGCCGAGCAGTTCTTC. It codes for CASSYSVTSGAEQFF.

J is TRBJ2-5 and V is TRBV7-2; 12 bases agree with TRBD2. CDR1 SGHTA and CDR2 FQGNSA come from the germline V gene. This CDR3 has 18 amino acids. V lost 0 bases and J lost 5; bases outside the gene matches: 10. The CDR3 region is CASSLAPASGGAGETQYF. DNA for the CDR3: TGTGCCAGCAGCTTAGCCCCGGCTAGCGGGGGGGCGGGGGAGACCCAGTACTTC.

V gene TRBV10-2 combines with J gene TRBJ2-5; a weak D match, TRBD1 (7 bases). The CDR3 is 11 amino acids. Trimming stripped 8 bases from V and 5 bases from J, with 9 bases between. Germline CDR1 reads WSHSY; CDR2 reads SAAADI. As DNA, the CDR3 is TGCGCCAGCGCAGGGGGGGAGACCCAGTACTTC. Protein sequence: CASAGGETQYF.

This clone was found a few times. The chain is built from TRBV10-3 and TRBJ1-2, with a tentative D call TRBD1 (5 bases). Germline assignment: CDR1 ENHRY and CDR2 SYGVKD. This CDR3 has 15 residues. Trimming pared 7 bases from V and 6 bases from J, leaving 21 bases between. CDR3 sequence (DNA): TGTGCCATCACTTCGACAGCCGTTACCTCCCATGGCTACACCTTC. Protein: CAITSTAVTSHGYTF.

This chain links TRBV7-2 with TRBJ2-1; 13 bases agree with TRBD2. The junction had 14 bases not matched to a gene; V was cut back by 5 bases and J by 7 bases. The CDR3 is made up of 18 amino acids. Germline CDR1 SGHTA, CDR2 FQGNSA. The CDR3 is CASSQGLAGARSFNEQFF. The CDR3, as DNA: TGTGCCAGCAGCCAAGGACTAGCGGGGGCCAGGTCCTTTAATGAGCAGTTCTTC.

The genes are TRBV19 and TRBJ1-1; D remains unclear. This CDR3 spans 12 amino acids. Germline CDR1 is LNHDA and CDR2 is SQIVND (reference sequence). The V and J ends lost 9 bases and 0 bases respectively, with 8 bases between them. The DNA for the CDR3 is TGTGCCAGCTCCCGGGTGAACACTGAAGCTTTCTTT. As protein: CASSRVNTEAFF. Looking up the rest from reference TRBV19 and TRBJ1-1 gives the full variable domain: DGGITQSPKYLFRKEGQNVTLSCEQNLNHDAMYWYRQDPGQGLRLIYYSQIVNDFQKGDIAEGYSVSREKKESFPLTVTSAQKNPTAFYLCASSRVNTEAFFGQGTRLTVV.

In its sample, this clone was seen a few times. This CDR3 is also generated by other DNA sequences in the sample. V is TRBV25-1 and J is TRBJ1-2, with D possibly matching TRBD1 (5 bases). Germline CDR1 MGHDK, CDR2 SYGVNS. V lost 1 base and J 2 bases, leaving 8 bases between the germline ends. The CDR3 sequence is 14 residues long. Written as DNA, the CDR3 is TGTGCCAGCAGTGAATGGGAGGGGAACTATGGCTACACCTTC. The encoded protein is CASSEWEGNYGYTF.

This clone occurred once. J is TRBJ2-3 and V is TRBV5-1; 12 positions match TRBD1. CDR1 is SGHRS and CDR2 is YFSETQ in the germline V gene. J gave up 5 bases and V 2 bases, and 6 bases lay outside the gene matches. The CDR3 is made up of 16 amino acids. The CDR3 region has the DNA TGCGCCAGCAGCTTCCGGGACAGGGGGCTGAGAGATACGCAGTATTTT. It is translated as CASSFRDRGLRDTQYF. The variable domain in full, completed from reference TRBV5-1 and TRBJ2-3, reads KAGVTQTPRYLIKTRGQQVTLSCSPISGHRSVSWYQQTPGQGLQFLFEYFSETQRNKGNFPGRFSGRQFSNSRSEMNVSTLELGDSALYLCASSFRDRGLRDTQYFGPGTRLTVL.

The chain joins TRBV5-1 to TRBJ2-7; no reliable D call. CDR3 length: 16 residues. CDR1 and CDR2 (germline): SGHRS, YFSETQ. V gave up 0 bases and J gave up 5 bases, with 18 bases separating them. Here the CDR3 reads CASSLDQPGPKNEQYF. The CDR3 nucleotides are TGCGCCAGCAGCTTGGACCAACCGGGTCCCAAAAACGAGCAGTACTTC.